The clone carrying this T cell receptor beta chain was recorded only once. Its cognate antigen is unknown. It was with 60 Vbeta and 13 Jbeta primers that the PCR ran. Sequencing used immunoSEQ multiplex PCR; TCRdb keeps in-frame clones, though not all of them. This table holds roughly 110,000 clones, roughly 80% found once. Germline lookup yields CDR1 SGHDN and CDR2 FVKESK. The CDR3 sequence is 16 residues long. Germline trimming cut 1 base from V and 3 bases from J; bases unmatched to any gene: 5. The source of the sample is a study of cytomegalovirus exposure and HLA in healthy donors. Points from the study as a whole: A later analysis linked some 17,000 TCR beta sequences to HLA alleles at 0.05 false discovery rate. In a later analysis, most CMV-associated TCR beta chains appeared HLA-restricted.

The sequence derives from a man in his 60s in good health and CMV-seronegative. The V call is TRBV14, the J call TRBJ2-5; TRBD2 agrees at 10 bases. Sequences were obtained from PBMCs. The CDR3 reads CASSQVYLAGEETQYF. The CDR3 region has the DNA TGTGCCAGCAGCCAAGTATACCTAGCGGGGGAAGAGACCCAGTACTTC. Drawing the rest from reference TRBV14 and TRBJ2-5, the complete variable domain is EAGVTQFPSHSVIEKGQTVTLRCDPISGHDNLYWYRRVMGKEIKFLLHFVKESKQDESGMPNNRFLAERTGGTYSTLKVQPAELEDSGVYFCASSQVYLAGEETQYFGPGTRLLVL.